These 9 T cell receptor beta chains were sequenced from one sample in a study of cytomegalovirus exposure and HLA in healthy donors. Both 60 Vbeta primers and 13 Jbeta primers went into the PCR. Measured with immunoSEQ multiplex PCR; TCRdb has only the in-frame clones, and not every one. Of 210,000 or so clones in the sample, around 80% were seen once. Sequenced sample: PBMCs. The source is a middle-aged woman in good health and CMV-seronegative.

In DNA form, the CDR3 reads TGTGCCAGCAAACAAATGGGGCAGGGGGCCTCCTACGAGCAGTACTTC. Its translation: CASKQMGQGASYEQYF. The V gene is TRBV18, the J gene TRBJ2-7, with 8 bases matching TRBD1. Unmatched junction bases numbered 12, after V lost 8 bases and J lost 0 bases. The CDR3 length is 16 residues. Germline lookup yields CDR1 KGHSH and CDR2 LQKENI.

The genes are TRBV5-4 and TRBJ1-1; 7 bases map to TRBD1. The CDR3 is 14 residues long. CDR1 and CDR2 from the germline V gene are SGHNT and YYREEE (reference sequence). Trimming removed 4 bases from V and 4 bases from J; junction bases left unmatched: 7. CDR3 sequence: CASSPDPGGTEAFF. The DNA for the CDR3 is TGTGCCAGCAGCCCCGACCCAGGGGGCACTGAAGCTTTCTTT.

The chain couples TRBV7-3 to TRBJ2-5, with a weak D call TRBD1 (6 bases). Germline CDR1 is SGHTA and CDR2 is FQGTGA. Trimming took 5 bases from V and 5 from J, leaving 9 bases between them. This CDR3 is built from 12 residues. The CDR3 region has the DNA TGTGCCAGCAGCGGGACATCGGAGACCCAGTACTTC. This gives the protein CASSGTSETQYF. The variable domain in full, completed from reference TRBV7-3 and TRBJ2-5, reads GAGVSQTPSNKVTEKGKYVELRCDPISGHTALYWYRQSLGQGPEFLIYFQGTGAADDSGLPNDRFFAVRPEGSVSTLKIQRTERGDSAVYLCASSGTSETQYFGPGTRLLVL.

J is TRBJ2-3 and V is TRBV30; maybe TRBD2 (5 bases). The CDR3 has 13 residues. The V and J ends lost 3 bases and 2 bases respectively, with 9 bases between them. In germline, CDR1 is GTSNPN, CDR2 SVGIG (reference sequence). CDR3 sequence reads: CAWSVGDTDTQYF. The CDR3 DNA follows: TGTGCCTGGAGCGTCGGGGACACAGATACGCAGTATTTT.

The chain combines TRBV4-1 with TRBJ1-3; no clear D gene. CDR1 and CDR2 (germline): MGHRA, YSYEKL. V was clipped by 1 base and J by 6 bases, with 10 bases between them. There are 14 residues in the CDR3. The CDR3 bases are TGCGCCAGCAGCCAAGGGTTGGGAGTAAACACCATATATTTT. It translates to CASSQGLGVNTIYF.

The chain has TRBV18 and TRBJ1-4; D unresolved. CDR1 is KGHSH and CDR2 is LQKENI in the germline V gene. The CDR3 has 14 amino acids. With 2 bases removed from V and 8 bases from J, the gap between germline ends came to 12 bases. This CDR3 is CASSPGPPPEKLFF. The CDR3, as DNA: TGTGCCAGCTCACCAGGCCCCCCCCCGGAAAAACTGTTTTTT.

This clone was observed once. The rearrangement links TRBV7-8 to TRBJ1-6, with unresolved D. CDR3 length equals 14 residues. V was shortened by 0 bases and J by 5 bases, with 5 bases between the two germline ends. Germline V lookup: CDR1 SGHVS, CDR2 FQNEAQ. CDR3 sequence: CASSLARNNSPLHF. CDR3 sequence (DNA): TGTGCCAGCAGCTTAGCCCGTAATAATTCACCCCTCCACTTT.

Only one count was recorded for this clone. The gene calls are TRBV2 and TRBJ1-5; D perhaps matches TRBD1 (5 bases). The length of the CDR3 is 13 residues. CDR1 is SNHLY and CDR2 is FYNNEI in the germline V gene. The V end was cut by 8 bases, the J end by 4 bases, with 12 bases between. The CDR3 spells CASQTAKNQPQHF. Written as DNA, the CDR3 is TGTGCCAGCCAGACAGCCAAAAATCAGCCCCAGCATTTT.

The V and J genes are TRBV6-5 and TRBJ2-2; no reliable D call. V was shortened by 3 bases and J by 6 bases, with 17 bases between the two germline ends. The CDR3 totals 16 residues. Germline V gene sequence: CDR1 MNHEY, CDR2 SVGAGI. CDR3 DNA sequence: TGTGCCAGCAGTTATTCCCTAGAGAGGTATTCCGGGGAGCTGTTTTTT. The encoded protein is CASSYSLERYSGELFF.